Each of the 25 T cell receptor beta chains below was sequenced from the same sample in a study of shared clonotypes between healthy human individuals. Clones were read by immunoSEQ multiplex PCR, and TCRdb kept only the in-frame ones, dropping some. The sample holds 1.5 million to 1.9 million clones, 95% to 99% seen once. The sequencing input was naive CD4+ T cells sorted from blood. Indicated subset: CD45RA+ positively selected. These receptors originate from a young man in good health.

The CDR3 sequence: CASSLGDYGNEQFF. CDR3 bases: TGTGCCAGCAGCTTAGGGGATTACGGCAATGAGCAGTTCTTC. J is TRBJ2-1 and V is TRBV7-8; D remains ambiguous. This CDR3 is 14 amino acids long. The germline V gene encodes CDR1 SGHVS and CDR2 FQNEAQ. Trimming removed 1 base at V and 6 bases at J, with 10 bases between.

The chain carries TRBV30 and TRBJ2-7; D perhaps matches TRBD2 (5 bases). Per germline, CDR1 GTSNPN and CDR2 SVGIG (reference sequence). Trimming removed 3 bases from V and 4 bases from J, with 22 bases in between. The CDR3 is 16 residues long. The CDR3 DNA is TGTGCCTGGAGACTACCGAGGGCAGGCCACCCGTACGAGCAGTACTTC. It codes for CAWRLPRAGHPYEQYF.

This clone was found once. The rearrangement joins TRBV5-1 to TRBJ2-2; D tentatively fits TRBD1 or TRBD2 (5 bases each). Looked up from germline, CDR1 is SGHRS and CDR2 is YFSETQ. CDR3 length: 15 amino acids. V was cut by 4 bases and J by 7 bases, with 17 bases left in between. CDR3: CASSPGRGNGGELFF. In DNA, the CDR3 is TGCGCCAGCAGCCCGGGACGGGGTAACGGCGGGGAGCTGTTTTTT.

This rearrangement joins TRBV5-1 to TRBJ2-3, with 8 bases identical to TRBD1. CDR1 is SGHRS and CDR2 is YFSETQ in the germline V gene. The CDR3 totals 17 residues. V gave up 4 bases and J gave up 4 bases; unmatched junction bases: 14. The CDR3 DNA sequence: TGCGCCAGCAGCGCGGGACAGGCAAGGTTAGAGGCAGATACGCAGTATTTT. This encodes CASSAGQARLEADTQYF. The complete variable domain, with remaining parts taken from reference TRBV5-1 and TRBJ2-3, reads KAGVTQTPRYLIKTRGQQVTLSCSPISGHRSVSWYQQTPGQGLQFLFEYFSETQRNKGNFPGRFSGRQFSNSRSEMNVSTLELGDSALYLCASSAGQARLEADTQYFGPGTRLTVL.

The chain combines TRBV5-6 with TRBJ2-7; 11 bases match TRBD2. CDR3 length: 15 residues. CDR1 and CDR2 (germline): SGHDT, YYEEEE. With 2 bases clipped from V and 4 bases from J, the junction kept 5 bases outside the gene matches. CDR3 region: CASSFRSGRGYEQYF. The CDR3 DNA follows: TGTGCCAGCAGCTTTCGTAGCGGGAGGGGATACGAGCAGTACTTC.

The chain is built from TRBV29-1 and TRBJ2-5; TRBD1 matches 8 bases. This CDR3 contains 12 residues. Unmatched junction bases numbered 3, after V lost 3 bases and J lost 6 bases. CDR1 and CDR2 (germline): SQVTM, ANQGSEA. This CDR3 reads CSVDRGHKTQYF. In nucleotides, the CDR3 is TGCAGCGTTGACAGGGGGCATAAGACCCAGTACTTC.

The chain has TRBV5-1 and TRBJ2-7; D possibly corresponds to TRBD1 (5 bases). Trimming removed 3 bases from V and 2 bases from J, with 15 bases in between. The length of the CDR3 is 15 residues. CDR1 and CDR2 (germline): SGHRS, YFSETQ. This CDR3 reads CASSWGTGLTYEQYF. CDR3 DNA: TGCGCCAGCAGCTGGGGTACAGGATTAACCTACGAGCAGTACTTC.

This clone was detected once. The CDR3 coding sequence is TGTGCCTGGGACACAGGTGTGAACACTGAAGCTTTCTTT. Translation gives CAWDTGVNTEAFF. The rearrangement joins TRBV30 to TRBJ1-1; D is perhaps TRBD1 (5 bases). CDR1 is GTSNPN, CDR2 SVGIG, per germline (reference sequence). Trimming left V 5 bases short and J 0 bases short, with 10 bases between. The CDR3 contains 13 residues.

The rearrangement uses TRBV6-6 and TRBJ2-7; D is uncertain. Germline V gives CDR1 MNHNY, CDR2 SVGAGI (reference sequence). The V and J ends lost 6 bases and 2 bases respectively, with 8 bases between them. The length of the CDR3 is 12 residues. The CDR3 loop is CASRRDTYEQYF. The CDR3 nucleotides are TGTGCCAGCAGACGCGACACCTACGAGCAGTACTTC.

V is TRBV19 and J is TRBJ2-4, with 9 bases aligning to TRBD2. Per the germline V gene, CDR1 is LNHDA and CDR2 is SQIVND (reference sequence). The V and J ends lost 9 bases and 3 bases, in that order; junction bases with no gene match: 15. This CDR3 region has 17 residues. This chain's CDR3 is CARRSGTSRGVKNIQYF. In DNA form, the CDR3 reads TGTGCCAGACGCTCCGGGACTAGCAGAGGAGTCAAAAACATTCAGTACTTC.

The CDR3 DNA reads as TGTGCCAGCTCAACCGGTCCTCCGACAGATCAGACCCAGTACTTC. Translating it yields CASSTGPPTDQTQYF. This chain connects TRBV18 to TRBJ2-5; D is perhaps TRBD1 (5 bases). Trimming cost V 5 bases and J 6 bases, with 19 bases left between them. This CDR3 comprises 15 residues. Per germline, CDR1 KGHSH and CDR2 LQKENI.

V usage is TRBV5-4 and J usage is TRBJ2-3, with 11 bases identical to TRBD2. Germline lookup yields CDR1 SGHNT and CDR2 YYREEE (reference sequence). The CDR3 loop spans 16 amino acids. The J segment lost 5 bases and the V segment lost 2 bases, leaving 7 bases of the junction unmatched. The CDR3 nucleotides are TGTGCCAGCAGCTTTAGCGGGAGGGCCGTGAGAGATACGCAGTATTTT. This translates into CASSFSGRAVRDTQYF.

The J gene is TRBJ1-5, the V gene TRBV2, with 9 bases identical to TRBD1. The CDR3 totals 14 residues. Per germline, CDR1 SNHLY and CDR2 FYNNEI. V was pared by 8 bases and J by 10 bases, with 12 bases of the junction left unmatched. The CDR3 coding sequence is TGTGCCAGCGTTTGGGACAGGGCCGACAGCCCCCAGCATTTT. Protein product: CASVWDRADSPQHF.

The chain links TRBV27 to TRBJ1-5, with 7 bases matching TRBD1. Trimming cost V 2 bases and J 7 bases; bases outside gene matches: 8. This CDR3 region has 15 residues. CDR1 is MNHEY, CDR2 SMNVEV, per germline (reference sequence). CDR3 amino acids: CASSLAGGRGQPQHF. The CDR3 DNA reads TGTGCCAGCAGTTTAGCAGGGGGACGGGGACAGCCCCAGCATTTT.

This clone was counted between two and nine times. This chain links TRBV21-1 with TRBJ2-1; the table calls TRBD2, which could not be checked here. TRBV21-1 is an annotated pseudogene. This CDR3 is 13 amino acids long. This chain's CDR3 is CASIPGDGNEQFF. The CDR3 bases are TGTGCCAGTATCCCGGGAGACGGCAATGAGCAGTTCTTC.

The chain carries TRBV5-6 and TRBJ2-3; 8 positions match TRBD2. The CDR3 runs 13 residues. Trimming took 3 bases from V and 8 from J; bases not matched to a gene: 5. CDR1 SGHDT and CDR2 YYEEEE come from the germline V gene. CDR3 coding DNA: TGTGCCAGCAGCTCTCGGAGCGGGGGTACGCAGTATTTT. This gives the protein CASSSRSGGTQYF.

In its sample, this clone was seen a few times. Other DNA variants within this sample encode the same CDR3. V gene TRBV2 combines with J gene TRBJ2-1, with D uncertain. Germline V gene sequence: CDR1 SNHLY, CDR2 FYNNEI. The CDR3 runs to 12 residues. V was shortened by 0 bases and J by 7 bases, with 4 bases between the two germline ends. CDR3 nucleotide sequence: TGTGCCAGCAGTGAAGCGGGGAATGAGCAGTTCTTC. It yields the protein CASSEAGNEQFF.

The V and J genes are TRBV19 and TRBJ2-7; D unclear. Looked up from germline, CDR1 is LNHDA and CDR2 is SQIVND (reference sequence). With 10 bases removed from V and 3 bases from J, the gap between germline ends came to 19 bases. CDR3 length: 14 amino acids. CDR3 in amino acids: CATSRAHADYEQYF. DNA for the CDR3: TGTGCCACCTCCCGGGCCCACGCTGACTACGAGCAGTACTTC. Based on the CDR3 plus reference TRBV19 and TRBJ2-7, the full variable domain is DGGITQSPKYLFRKEGQNVTLSCEQNLNHDAMYWYRQDPGQGLRLIYYSQIVNDFQKGDIAEGYSVSREKKESFPLTVTSAQKNPTAFYLCATSRAHADYEQYFGPGTRLTVT.

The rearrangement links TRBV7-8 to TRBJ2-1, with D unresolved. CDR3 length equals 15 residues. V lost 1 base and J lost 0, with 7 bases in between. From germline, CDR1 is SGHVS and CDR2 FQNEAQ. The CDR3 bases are TGTGCCAGCAGCTTAGGAGTCCCCTCCTACAATGAGCAGTTCTTC. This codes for CASSLGVPSYNEQFF.

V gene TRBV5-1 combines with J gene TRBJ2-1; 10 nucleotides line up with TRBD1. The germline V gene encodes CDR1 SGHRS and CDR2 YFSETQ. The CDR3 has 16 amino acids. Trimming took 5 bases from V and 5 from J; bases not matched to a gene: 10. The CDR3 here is CASSLIPGQGNNEQFF. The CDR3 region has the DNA TGCGCCAGCAGTTTGATCCCGGGACAGGGGAACAATGAGCAGTTCTTC.

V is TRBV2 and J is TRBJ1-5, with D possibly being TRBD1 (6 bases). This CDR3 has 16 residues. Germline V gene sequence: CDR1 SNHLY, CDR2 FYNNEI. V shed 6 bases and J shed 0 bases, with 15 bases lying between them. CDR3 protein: CASRLTTGNSNQPQHF. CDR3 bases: TGTGCCAGCAGGCTAACAACAGGGAATAGCAATCAGCCCCAGCATTTT.

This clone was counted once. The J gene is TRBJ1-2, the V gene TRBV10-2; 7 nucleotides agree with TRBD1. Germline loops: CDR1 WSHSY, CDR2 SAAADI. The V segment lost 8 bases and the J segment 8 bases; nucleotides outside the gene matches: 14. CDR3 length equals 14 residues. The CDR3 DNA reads TGCGCCAGCCTCGACTCCGACAGGGTGTGGGGCTACACCTTC. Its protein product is CASLDSDRVWGYTF.

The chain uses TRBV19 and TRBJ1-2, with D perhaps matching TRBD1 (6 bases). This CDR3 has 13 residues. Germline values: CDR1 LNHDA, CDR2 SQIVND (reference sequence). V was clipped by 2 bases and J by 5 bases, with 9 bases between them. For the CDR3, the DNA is TGTGCCAGTAGTATACAGGGGCGATATGGCTACACCTTC. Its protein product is CASSIQGRYGYTF.

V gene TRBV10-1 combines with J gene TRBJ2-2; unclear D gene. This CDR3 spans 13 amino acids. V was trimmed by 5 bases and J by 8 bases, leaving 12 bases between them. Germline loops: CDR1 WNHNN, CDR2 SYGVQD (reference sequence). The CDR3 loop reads CASSPLRLGELFF. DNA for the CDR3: TGCGCCAGCAGTCCCCTCCGGCTAGGGGAGCTGTTTTTT.

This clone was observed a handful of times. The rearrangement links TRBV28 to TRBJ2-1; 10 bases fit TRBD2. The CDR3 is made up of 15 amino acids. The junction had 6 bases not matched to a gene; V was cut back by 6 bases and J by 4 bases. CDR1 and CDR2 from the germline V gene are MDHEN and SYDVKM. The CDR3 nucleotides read TGTGCCAGCAGACTCCTAGCGGGAGTTTACAATGAGCAGTTCTTC. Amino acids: CASRLLAGVYNEQFF.